Listed below are T cell receptor beta chains from one sample, sequenced in a study of T cells in Graves' hyperthyroidism and ophthalmopathy. TCRdb itself ran the multiplex PCR reads through MiXCR, one entry per CDR3 protein. This table holds more than 300,000 distinct CDR3 sequences, around 20% found once. Sequenced sample: blood. These receptors all come from a man aged 18 to 30 with Graves' ophthalmopathy. Both conserved end residues are part of each CDR3. A D gene is named only where the DNA matches it firmly. Size is omitted from some rows. Given values are once, few, many or a class for expanded clones.

.	TRBJ1-6	.	TRBV4-1	CASSQDLRGSYNSPLHF	TGCGCCAGCAGCCAAGATCTCCGGGGGTCCTATAATTCACCCCTCCACTTT
.	TRBJ2-1	TRBD2	TRBV7-9	CASSGASGGRGEQFF	TGTGCCAGCAGCGGAGCTAGCGGGGGGCGGGGTGAGCAGTTCTTC
.	TRBJ1-3	.	TRBV19	CASSVGTESGNTIYF	TGTGCCAGTAGTGTCGGGACGGAGTCTGGAAACACCATATATTTT
.	TRBJ2-3	.	TRBV29-1	CSGGLLIGTDTQYF	TGCAGCGGCGGACTGCTAATAGGCACAGATACGCAGTATTTT
.	TRBJ1-2	.	TRBV19	CASYPGHYGYTF	TGTGCCAGCTACCCAGGGCACTATGGCTACACCTTC
many	TRBJ1-1	.	TRBV2	CASLAGEAFF	TGTGCCAGCCTGGCCGGTGAAGCTTTCTTT
many	TRBJ2-7	TRBD2	TRBV7-8	CASSLASGGALTYEQYF	TGTGCCAGCAGCTTAGCTAGCGGGGGGGCCTTGACCTACGAGCAGTACTTC
.	TRBJ1-4	TRBD1	TRBV29-1	CSVLRTGANEKLFF	TGCAGCGTCCTCAGGACAGGGGCTAATGAAAAACTGTTTTTT
once	TRBJ2-1	.	TRBV12-3/TRBV12-4	CASSLVVEGRGEQFF	TGTGCCAGCAGTTTAGTTGTTGAGGGGCGGGGTGAGCAGTTCTTC
many	TRBJ1-2	.	TRBV3-1	CASSSDGFYGYTF	TGTGCCAGCAGCTCCGACGGATTCTATGGCTACACCTTC
many	TRBJ2-2	.	TRBV3-1	CASSQAGAAGELFF	TGTGCCAGCAGCCAGGCAGGGGCGGCCGGGGAGCTGTTTTTT
once	TRBJ1-2	TRBD1	TRBV4-1	CASSYPGQTNYGYTF	TGCGCCAGCAGCTACCCGGGACAGACTAACTATGGCTACACCTTC
few	TRBJ2-1	TRBD2	TRBV28	CASSLLGGRGSYNEQFF	TGTGCCAGCAGTTTATTAGGCGGGCGGGGGTCCTACAATGAGCAGTTCTTC
many	TRBJ2-7	.	TRBV11-2	CASSPRPNLAYEQYF	TGTGCCAGCAGCCCCCGACCGAACCTCGCCTACGAGCAGTACTTC
many	TRBJ2-7	.	TRBV20-1	CSAQGHLYEQYF	TGCAGTGCCCAGGGACATCTCTACGAGCAGTACTTC
.	TRBJ2-5	.	TRBV6-1	CASSGGEQETQYF	TGTGCCAGCAGTGGGGGGGAGCAAGAGACCCAGTACTTC
.	TRBJ2-1	TRBD1	TRBV7-9	CASSLTGQGHEQFF	TGTGCCAGCAGCTTAACCGGACAGGGCCATGAGCAGTTCTTC
.	TRBJ1-5	.	TRBV18	CASSPNGGRADSNQPQHF	TGTGCCAGCTCACCAAATGGGGGTAGGGCCGATAGCAATCAGCCCCAGCATTTT
many	TRBJ1-1	.	TRBV11-1	CASSSLGGGRDTEAFF	TGTGCCAGCAGCTCATTGGGGGGGGGGCGCGACACTGAAGCTTTCTTT
few	TRBJ2-1	TRBD2	TRBV5-6	CASSPPSGAYNEQFF	TGTGCCAGCAGCCCGCCTAGCGGGGCCTACAATGAGCAGTTCTTC
many	TRBJ2-1	TRBD1	TRBV7-3	CASSLDRALINEQFF	TGTGCCAGCAGCTTGGACAGGGCCCTAATCAATGAGCAGTTCTTC
.	TRBJ1-5	.	TRBV19	CASSPAAGQPQHF	TGTGCCAGTAGTCCGGCCGCGGGACAGCCCCAGCATTTT
.	TRBJ1-5	.	TRBV5-5	CASSLGEFSNQPQHF	TGTGCCAGCAGCTTGGGGGAATTTAGCAATCAGCCCCAGCATTTT
many	TRBJ2-5	TRBD2	TRBV11-2	CASSFPSGGQETQYF	TGTGCCAGCAGCTTTCCTAGCGGGGGCCAAGAGACCCAGTACTTC
many	TRBJ1-1	.	TRBV6-1	CATQTRKNTEAFF	TGTGCCACACAAACGAGAAAGAACACTGAAGCTTTCTTT
.	TRBJ1-5	.	TRBV29-1	CSAELQGNQPQHF	TGCAGCGCGGAGCTCCAGGGAAATCAGCCCCAGCATTTT
many	TRBJ2-3	.	TRBV12-5	CASAFGVGLGTDTQYF	TGTGCTAGTGCCTTCGGCGTGGGTTTAGGCACAGATACGCAGTATTTT
.	TRBJ2-1	TRBD2	TRBV11-2	CASTGLAGGTYSYNEQFF	TGTGCCAGCACCGGACTAGCGGGGGGCACATATTCCTACAATGAGCAGTTCTTC
few	TRBJ2-1	.	TRBV27	CASSFLESSYNEQFF	TGTGCCAGCAGTTTTCTTGAGAGCTCCTACAATGAGCAGTTCTTC
.	TRBJ2-7	.	TRBV11-3	CASSGITYEQYF	TGTGCCAGCTCGGGGATCACCTACGAGCAGTACTTC
few	TRBJ1-5	.	TRBV6-1	CASSDGGGGQPQHF	TGTGCCAGCAGTGATGGGGGGGGGGGTCAGCCCCAGCATTTT
many	TRBJ1-2	TRBD1	TRBV2	CASRATGEVYGYTF	TGTGCCAGCAGAGCTACAGGGGAAGTCTATGGCTACACCTTC
few	TRBJ2-5	.	TRBV4-1	CASSQRGTASQETQYF	TGCGCCAGCAGCCAACGGGGAACAGCTTCTCAAGAGACCCAGTACTTC
many	TRBJ2-7	TRBD2	TRBV20-1	CSARRGDYEQYF	TGCAGTGCCCGACGGGGGGACTACGAGCAGTACTTC
.	TRBJ2-3	.	TRBV4-2	CASSQDLWSGADTQYF	TGTGCCAGCAGCCAAGATCTGTGGTCTGGGGCAGATACGCAGTATTTT
.	TRBJ2-3	.	TRBV20-1	CSASPRRGTDTQYF	TGCAGTGCTAGCCCTAGGCGGGGCACAGATACGCAGTATTTT
few	TRBJ1-5	.	TRBV4-2	CASSQTDSPDQPQHF	TGTGCCAGCAGCCAAACCGACAGCCCCGATCAGCCCCAGCATTTT
.	TRBJ2-2	TRBD1	TRBV3-1	CASRAGQANTGELFF	TGTGCCAGCAGGGCGGGACAGGCGAACACCGGGGAGCTGTTTTTT
many	TRBJ1-2	.	TRBV2	CATPGSPGYGYTF	TGTGCCACCCCAGGCAGTCCGGGCTATGGCTACACCTTC
many	TRBJ1-6	.	TRBV6-5	CASSYSGSEDSPLHF	TGTGCCAGCAGTTACTCTGGGTCAGAGGATTCACCCCTCCACTTT
many	TRBJ1-5	TRBD1	TRBV20-1	CSAWDRGRFNQPQHF	TGCAGTGCTTGGGACAGGGGGCGGTTCAATCAGCCCCAGCATTTT